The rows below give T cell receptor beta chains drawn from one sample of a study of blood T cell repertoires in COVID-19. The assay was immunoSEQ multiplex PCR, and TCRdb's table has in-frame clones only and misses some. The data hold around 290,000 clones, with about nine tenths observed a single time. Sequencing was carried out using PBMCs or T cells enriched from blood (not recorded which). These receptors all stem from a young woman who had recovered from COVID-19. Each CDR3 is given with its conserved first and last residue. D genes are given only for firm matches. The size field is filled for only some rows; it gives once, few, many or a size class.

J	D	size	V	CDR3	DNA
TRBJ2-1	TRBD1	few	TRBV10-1	CASGRDREDEQFF	TGCGCCAGCGGCAGGGACAGGGAAGATGAGCAGTTCTTC
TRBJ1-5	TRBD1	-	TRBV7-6	CASSLAGGATGPQHF	TGTGCCAGCAGCTTAGCAGGGGGCGCGACCGGGCCCCAGCATTTT
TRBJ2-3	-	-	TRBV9	CASSARVASTDTQYF	TGTGCCAGCAGCGCGCGGGTAGCTAGCACAGATACGCAGTATTTT
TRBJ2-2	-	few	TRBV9	CASSFTLSGVGAGELFF	TGTGCCAGCAGTTTTACCCTTAGCGGAGTGGGTGCCGGGGAGCTGTTTTTT
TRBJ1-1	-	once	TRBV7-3	CASSRLGGAMNTEAFF	TGTGCCAGCAGCCGTCTCGGGGGGGCGATGAACACTGAAGCTTTCTTT
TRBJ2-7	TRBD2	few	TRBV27	CASSLRREVITEQYF	TGTGCCAGCAGTTTAAGGCGGGAGGTTATAACGGAGCAGTACTTC
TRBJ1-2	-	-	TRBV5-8	CASSPLGDYGYTF	TGTGCCAGCAGCCCCTTGGGCGACTATGGCTACACCTTC
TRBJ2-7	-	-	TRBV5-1	CASSLSLGGSRYEQYF	TGCGCCAGCAGCTTGAGTCTTGGAGGGAGTCGTTACGAGCAGTACTTC
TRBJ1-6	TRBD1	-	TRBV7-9	CASSRLGQGYSPLHF	TGTGCCAGCAGCCGCCTCGGACAGGGCTATTCACCCCTCCACTTT
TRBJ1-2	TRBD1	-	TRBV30	CAWSETGADGYTF	TGTGCCTGGAGTGAAACAGGGGCGGATGGCTACACCTTC
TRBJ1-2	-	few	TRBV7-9	CASSFATSYGYTF	TGTGCCAGCAGCTTCGCGACAAGCTATGGCTACACCTTC
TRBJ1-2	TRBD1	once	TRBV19	CASGTGNGYTF	TGTGCCAGCGGGACAGGGAATGGCTACACCTTC
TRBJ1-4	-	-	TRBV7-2	CASSGDKVQEKLFF	TGTGCCAGCAGCGGGGACAAGGTTCAGGAAAAACTGTTTTTT
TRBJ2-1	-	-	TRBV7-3	CASSSNRDSSASEQFF	TGTGCCAGCAGCTCTAACCGGGACTCCAGCGCAAGTGAGCAGTTCTTC
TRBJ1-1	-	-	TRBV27	CASSLSQHTEAFF	TGTGCCAGCAGTTTATCACAACACACTGAAGCTTTCTTT
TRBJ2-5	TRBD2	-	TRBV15	CATSRARTSFETQYF	TGTGCCACCAGCAGAGCTCGGACTAGCTTCGAGACCCAGTACTTC
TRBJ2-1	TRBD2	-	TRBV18	CASSPGLAGTHNEQFF	TGTGCCAGCTCACCGGGACTAGCGGGGACTCACAATGAGCAGTTCTTC
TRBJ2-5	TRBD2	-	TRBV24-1	CATSSSGALQETQYF	TGTGCCACCAGCTCTAGCGGCGCCCTACAAGAGACCCAGTACTTC